These 8 T cell receptor beta chains came from one sample sequenced in a study of beta chain features in type 1 diabetes. Expressed TCRB transcripts got sequenced, as all isolated RNA was reverse transcribed. The assay was immunoSEQ multiplex PCR, and TCRdb's table has in-frame clones only and misses some. The table lists 300,000 to 350,000 clones, around 15% of them singletons. Source material: central memory CD4+ T cells from blood. The receptor set was obtained from a man aged 25 to 40 in good health.

The chain uses TRBV5-1 and TRBJ2-3, with a tentative D call TRBD2 (5 bases). CDR3 length equals 14 residues. Germline CDR1 reads SGHRS; CDR2 reads YFSETQ. V was trimmed by 0 bases and J by 6 bases, leaving 11 bases between them. The CDR3 region is CASSLERPRDTQYF. For the CDR3, the DNA is TGCGCCAGCAGCTTGGAGCGGCCCCGGGATACGCAGTATTTT.

The J gene is TRBJ1-2, the V gene TRBV27, with D unresolved. The CDR3 loop spans 11 amino acids. Germline lookup yields CDR1 MNHEY and CDR2 SMNVEV (reference sequence). The V and J ends lost 6 bases and 9 bases respectively, with 11 bases between them. As DNA, the CDR3 is TGTGCCAGCAGCTCGGGGTCGCGCTACACCTTC. Protein sequence: CASSSGSRYTF.

There are a few counts of this clone. The rearrangement uses TRBV30 and TRBJ1-3; perhaps TRBD1 as D (6 bases). The CDR3 runs to 14 residues. Trimming took 4 bases from V and 1 from J, leaving 11 bases between them. CDR1 is GTSNPN and CDR2 is SVGIG in the germline V gene (reference sequence). In DNA, the CDR3 is TGTGCCTGGAACAGGGACGTATCTGGAAACACCATATATTTT. It is translated as CAWNRDVSGNTIYF.

This chain joins TRBV11-3 and TRBJ1-4; the match to TRBD1 covers 7 bases. Germline assignment: CDR1 SGHNT and CDR2 YENEEA. The ends lost 7 bases at V and 10 bases at J; junction bases unmatched: 12. The CDR3 has 14 amino acids. Here the CDR3 reads CASTWDSPRSKLFF. CDR3 DNA sequence: TGTGCCAGCACTTGGGACAGCCCACGTTCAAAACTGTTTTTT.

The V gene is TRBV4-1, the J gene TRBJ1-5; D is unclear. Looked up from germline, CDR1 is MGHRA and CDR2 is YSYEKL. Trimming removed 0 bases at V and 3 bases at J, with 9 bases between. This CDR3 region has 15 residues. The CDR3 region has the DNA TGCGCCAGCAGCCAAGACCCGCAGTACAATCAGCCCCAGCATTTT. This codes for CASSQDPQYNQPQHF.

This chain connects TRBV7-2 to TRBJ2-3; no firm D call. V lost 8 bases and J lost 6, with 12 bases in between. Germline V gene sequence: CDR1 SGHTA, CDR2 FQGNSA. The CDR3 loop spans 12 amino acids. CDR3 in DNA: TGTGCCAGCGGAATACGCTGGGATACGCAGTATTTT. This gives the protein CASGIRWDTQYF.

The J gene is TRBJ2-1, the V gene TRBV7-3; 14 positions agree with TRBD2. V trimming: 2 bases; J trimming: 6 bases; junction bases outside the gene matches: 6. Germline V lookup: CDR1 SGHTA, CDR2 FQGTGA. The CDR3 consists of 17 residues. CDR3 sequence (DNA): TGTGCCAGCAGCTTAGTTAGACTAGCGGGAGGGATCAATGAGCAGTTCTTC. This gives the protein CASSLVRLAGGINEQFF.

The table lists this clone with a few counts. This may be a read error: a much more frequent sequence differs by one nucleotide. As DNA, the CDR3 is TGCGCCAGCAGCCAGGATAACACCGGGGAGCTGTTTTTT. This gives the protein CASSQDNTGELFF. The chain has TRBV7-2 and TRBJ2-2, with D uncertain. The CDR3 spans 13 residues. The germline V gene encodes CDR1 SGHTA and CDR2 FQGNSA.